Below are 19 T cell receptor beta chains sequenced from a single sample in a study of CD8 T cells in ankylosing spondylitis. TCRdb re-called the 5' RACE reads through MiXCR, storing one row per CDR3 protein. The data contain 250,000 to 400,000 distinct CDR3 sequences, approximately 10% of them singletons. Sequencing was done on a sample of blood, either unsorted or a sorted T cell fraction (not recorded which). The receptor source for this set is a female donor with ankylosing spondylitis or in good health (not recorded which).

There are many counts of this clonotype. The chain has TRBV4-3 and TRBJ2-3; no definite D call. Germline values: CDR1 LGHNA, CDR2 YSLEER. V was clipped by 3 bases and J by 0 bases, with 19 bases between them. CDR3 length: 18 residues. Here the CDR3 reads CASSHAEIWGASTDTQYF. The DNA for the CDR3 is TGCGCCAGCAGCCACGCGGAGATCTGGGGTGCTAGCACAGATACGCAGTATTTT.

Ten or more counts support this clonotype. The chain uses TRBV20-1 and TRBJ2-7, with 12 bases aligning to TRBD2. The germline CDR1 and CDR2 sequences are DFQATT and SNEGSKA (reference sequence). The length of the CDR3 is 14 residues. V shed 6 bases and J 6 bases; nucleotides not matched to a gene: 9. The CDR3 region is CSALTSGRNSEQYF. The CDR3 bases are TGCAGTGCCCTTACTAGCGGGAGGAACTCCGAGCAGTACTTC.

This clonotype was observed a handful of times. J is TRBJ1-2 and V is TRBV21-1. TRBV21-1 is reported as a pseudogene. CDR3 size: 12 residues. The CDR3 DNA sequence: TGTGCCAGCCACGGGAGAAACTATGGCTACACCTTC. Protein sequence: CASHGRNYGYTF.

This clonotype has a handful of counts. V gene TRBV5-5 combines with J gene TRBJ2-2; 9 bases match TRBD1. CDR1 and CDR2 from the germline V gene are SGHKS and YYEKEE (reference sequence). There are 15 residues in the CDR3. The V gene end was trimmed by 2 bases and the J gene end by 6 bases; junction bases not matched to a gene: 5. The CDR3 DNA is TGTGCCAGCAGCTTAGGGACAGGGTTTGCCGGGGAGCTGTTTTTT. This gives the protein CASSLGTGFAGELFF.

In its sample, this clonotype was seen many times. The chain combines TRBV20-1 with TRBJ2-1; tentatively, D is TRBD1 (5 bases). The CDR3 has 13 amino acids. Looked up from germline, CDR1 is DFQATT and CDR2 is SNEGSKA (reference sequence). V was cut by 1 base and J by 8 bases, with 12 bases left in between. CDR3 DNA: TGCAGTGCTAGAGCCCCCATCAGGGATGAGCAGTTCTTC. It codes for CSARAPIRDEQFF.

This clonotype has at least ten counts. The chain links TRBV5-5 to TRBJ2-3; D is unresolved. The CDR3 has 15 amino acids. Trimming shortened V by 1 base and J by 0 bases, and 9 bases separated the two germline ends. Germline CDR1 and CDR2: SGHKS and YYEKEE (reference sequence). CDR3 nucleotides: TGTGCCAGCAGCTTGAAGGAAACTAGCACAGATACGCAGTATTTT. Its protein product is CASSLKETSTDTQYF.

This chain links TRBV27 with TRBJ2-2; 8 bases are a match to TRBD1. The CDR3 sequence is 15 residues long. J gave up 4 bases and V 6 bases, and 7 bases lay outside the gene matches. Germline V CDR1 and CDR2: MNHEY, SMNVEV (reference sequence). The CDR3 loop is CASSHRGETTGELFF. The CDR3 DNA follows: TGTGCCAGCAGCCACAGGGGGGAGACCACCGGGGAGCTGTTTTTT.

Many counts were recorded for this clonotype. The J gene is TRBJ2-7, the V gene TRBV11-2; 9 bases agree with TRBD1. The CDR3 is 18 amino acids. Per germline, CDR1 SGHAT and CDR2 FQNNGV. The V gene end was trimmed by 5 bases and the J gene end by 2 bases; junction bases not matched to a gene: 16. Here the CDR3 reads CASSPIKKDRGRAYEQYF. The CDR3 DNA follows: TGTGCCAGCAGCCCAATAAAAAAGGACAGGGGAAGGGCCTACGAGCAGTACTTC.

This clonotype was counted a single time. The genes are TRBV6-1 and TRBJ1-1; TRBD1 aligns across 7 bases. The CDR3 totals 16 residues. Germline V gene lookup returns CDR1 MNHNS and CDR2 SASEGT. Trimming cost V 6 bases and J 0 bases; bases outside gene matches: 10. CDR3 amino acids: CASSQTGSWLNTEAFF. CDR3 coding DNA: TGTGCCAGCAGCCAGACAGGGAGTTGGCTGAACACTGAAGCTTTCTTT.

There are many counts of this clonotype. The rearrangement joins TRBV5-1 to TRBJ1-5; D not resolved. CDR1 and CDR2 (germline): SGHRS, YFSETQ. V dropped 2 bases and J dropped 3 bases, with 15 bases sitting between them. The CDR3 is 16 residues long. CDR3 region: CASSFVGQWVNQPQHF. The DNA for the CDR3 is TGCGCCAGCAGCTTCGTCGGGCAGTGGGTCAATCAGCCCCAGCATTTT.

At least ten counts were recorded for this clonotype. This sequence joins TRBV28 and TRBJ1-4, with D possibly being TRBD1 (5 bases). Germline V gene sequence: CDR1 MDHEN, CDR2 SYDVKM. This CDR3 has 16 residues. The V gene lost 8 bases and the J gene lost 0 bases, with 16 bases spanning the gap. The CDR3 protein is CASFGGFQTTNEKLFF. CDR3 DNA sequence: TGTGCCAGCTTCGGGGGTTTCCAAACAACTAATGAAAAACTGTTTTTT. Drawing the rest from reference TRBV28 and TRBJ1-4, the complete variable domain is DVKVTQSSRYLVKRTGEKVFLECVQDMDHENMFWYRQDPGLGLRLIYFSYDVKMKEKGDIPEGYSVSREKKERFSLILESASTNQTSMYLCASFGGFQTTNEKLFFGSGTQLSVL.

This clonotype was seen a few times. This chain uses TRBV28 with TRBJ1-1; D remains unclear. The CDR3 is 14 amino acids. Germline V lookup: CDR1 MDHEN, CDR2 SYDVKM. Trimming removed 6 bases at V and 0 bases at J, with 11 bases between. CDR3 sequence reads: CASSPHTVNTEAFF. CDR3 bases: TGTGCCAGCAGCCCGCATACAGTGAACACTGAAGCTTTCTTT.

The V and J genes are TRBV7-2 and TRBJ2-7; tentatively, D is TRBD2 (6 bases). In germline, CDR1 is SGHTA, CDR2 FQGNSA. The ends were cut back, 5 bases at V and 4 bases at J, with 15 bases in the middle. This CDR3 is 14 amino acids long. The CDR3 protein is CASSLGGDHYEQYF. CDR3 bases: TGTGCCAGCAGCCTAGGAGGGGACCATTACGAGCAGTACTTC.

This clonotype was recorded at least ten times. The genes are TRBV5-1 and TRBJ2-4; 8 positions agree with TRBD2. CDR3 length: 14 residues. Losses at the gene ends were 3 bases for V and 5 bases for J; bases not matched to a gene: 4. Germline V gene data show CDR1 as SGHRS and CDR2 as YFSETQ. This CDR3 is CASSSGGYENIQYF. The CDR3 region has the DNA TGCGCCAGCAGCTCGGGGGGGTATGAAAACATTCAGTACTTC.

This clonotype was seen at least ten times. The V and J genes are TRBV19 and TRBJ1-1, with a weak D call TRBD1 (6 bases). V lost 6 bases and J 4 bases, leaving 21 bases between the germline ends. Germline V lookup: CDR1 LNHDA, CDR2 SQIVND (reference sequence). The CDR3 totals 16 residues. In DNA, the CDR3 is TGTGCCAGTAGGCCCCAGGGGCAGGGTTCGGGCACTGAAGCTTTCTTT. This encodes CASRPQGQGSGTEAFF.

The gene calls are TRBV5-4 and TRBJ2-6; D remains unclear. This CDR3 is built from 16 residues. Germline V lookup: CDR1 SGHNT, CDR2 YYREEE (reference sequence). Trimming stripped 0 bases from V and 1 base from J, with 8 bases between. The CDR3 DNA reads as TGTGCCAGCAGCTTGGTCTCTGGATCTGGGGCCAACGTCCTGACTTTC. Translated: CASSLVSGSGANVLTF.

In its sample, this clonotype was seen many times. The chain employs TRBV20-1 and TRBJ2-6; tentative D call: TRBD2 (6 bases). The CDR3 has 19 amino acids. V was shortened by 1 base and J by 1 base, with 20 bases between the two germline ends. Germline assignment: CDR1 DFQATT and CDR2 SNEGSKA (reference sequence). Here the CDR3 DNA reads TGCAGTGCTAGAGGCTTACTGGGGGGTGAAGCTTCTGGGGCCAACGTCCTGACTTTC. It specifies CSARGLLGGEASGANVLTF.

This clonotype was seen just once. The junction departs from the called germline gene at one end, perhaps through a read error. The chain is built from TRBV5-1 and TRBJ1-4; 8 bases agree with TRBD1. CDR1 and CDR2 from the germline V gene are SGHRS and YFSETQ. The CDR3 contains 15 residues. This CDR3 reads CASSLDGQGTEKLLF. For the CDR3, the DNA is TGCGCCAGCAGCTTGGATGGACAGGGAACTGAAAAACTGCTTTTT. The full variable domain, completed using reference TRBV5-1 and TRBJ1-4, is KAGVTQTPRYLIKTRGQQVTLSCSPISGHRSVSWYQQTPGQGLQFLFEYFSETQRNKGNFPGRFSGRQFSNSRSEMNVSTLELGDSALYLCASSLDGQGTEKLLFGSGTQLSVL.

This clonotype was recorded many times. The chain has TRBV3-1 and TRBJ1-2; TRBD1 matches at 10 bases. CDR1 and CDR2 from the germline V gene are LGHDT and YNNKEL (reference sequence). The CDR3 is 15 residues long. Trimming removed 0 bases from V and 8 bases from J; junction bases left unmatched: 6. In nucleotides, the CDR3 is TGTGCCAGCAGCCAAGAACGGGACAGGGGAAGCGGCTACACCTTC. Translating it yields CASSQERDRGSGYTF.